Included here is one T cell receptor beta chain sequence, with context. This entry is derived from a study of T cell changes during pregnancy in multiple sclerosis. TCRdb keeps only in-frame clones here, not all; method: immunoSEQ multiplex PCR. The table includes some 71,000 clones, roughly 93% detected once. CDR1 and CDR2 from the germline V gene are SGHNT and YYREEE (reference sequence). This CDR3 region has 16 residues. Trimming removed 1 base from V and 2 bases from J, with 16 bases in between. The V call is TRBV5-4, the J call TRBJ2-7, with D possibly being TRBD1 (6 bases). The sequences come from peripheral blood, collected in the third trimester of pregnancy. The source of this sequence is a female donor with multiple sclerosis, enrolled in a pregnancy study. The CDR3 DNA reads TGTGCCAGCAGCTTGTCCGCGACCACAGGGACCTACGAGCAGTACTTC. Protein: CASSLSATTGTYEQYF. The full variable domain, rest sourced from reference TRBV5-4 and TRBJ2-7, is ETGVTQSPTHLIKTRGQQVTLRCSSQSGHNTVSWYQQALGQGPQFIFQYYREEENGRGNFPPRFSGLQFPNYSSELNVNALELDDSALYLCASSLSATTGTYEQYFGPGTRLTVT.